This T cell receptor beta chain was identified in a study of PD-L1 blockade in urothelial cancer. Findings and limits, study-wide: Below-median TCR clonality that was measured in pretreatment blood predicted better survival.

This clone was seen a single time. The antigen remains unidentified. Time point specified: pretreatment peripheral blood. Each patient gave between 1 and 8 samples of peripheral blood mononuclear cells, which were collected pretreatment and during treatment. This CDR3 is built from 12 residues. Germline CDR1 MNHEY, CDR2 SVGAGI. V lost 5 bases and J lost 5, with 8 bases in between. This table comes from immunoSEQ multiplex PCR, and its TCRdb copy is limited to in-frame clones, with some not included. The sample shows tens of thousands of clones, 87% of them seen only once. The starting material was PBMCs, obtained around atezolizumab (anti-PD-L1) treatment. The chain combines TRBV6-5 with TRBJ2-3; no definite D call. The sequence derives from a woman aged 55-69 years with urothelial cancer. The CDR3, as DNA: TGTGCCAGCAGTCGCGATCAAGATACGCAGTATTTT. Residues: CASSRDQDTQYF.